These 13 T cell receptor beta chains were sequenced from one sample in a study of CD8+CD57+ T cells in acquired aplastic anemia. Genomic DNA provided the template from which TCR beta VDJ and CDR3 profiles were obtained. From the reads, TCRdb called clonotypes with MiXCR, one entry per CDR3 protein. The table lists 200,000 to 250,000 distinct CDR3 sequences, 30% to 40% of them singletons, with around 1.1% in the top ten. The sequencing sample was made of sorted CD4+, CD8+, or CD8+CD57+ T cells (not recorded which) from PBMCs. Receptors originate from a human donor in good health, serving as a control.

This clonotype was counted a few times. V usage is TRBV20-1 and J usage is TRBJ2-3, with TRBD2 identical over 8 bases. CDR1 DFQATT and CDR2 SNEGSKA come from the germline V gene (reference sequence). Trimming cost V 6 bases and J 5 bases; bases outside gene matches: 13. The CDR3 loop spans 15 amino acids. CDR3 coding DNA: TGCAGTGCGAACCGGGGACTAGTCGGTATAGATACGCAGTATTTT. Translation: CSANRGLVGIDTQYF.

On this clonotype itself: A read error may be the cause here, since a much bigger clone is one base away. The gene calls are TRBV6-5 and TRBJ2-7; a weak D match, TRBD1 (6 bases). V dropped 2 bases and J dropped 4 bases, with 12 bases sitting between them. Per the germline V gene, CDR1 is MNHEY and CDR2 is SVGAGI. The CDR3 is made up of 14 amino acids. In nucleotides, the CDR3 is TGTGCCAGCAGTTACCCCGACAGGCCTTACGAGCAGTACTTC. This encodes CASSYPDRPYEQYF.

This clonotype has at least ten counts. The chain is built from TRBV10-3 and TRBJ2-1; D unresolved. Trimming cost V 3 bases and J 0 bases, with 9 bases left between them. CDR3 length: 15 residues. Germline CDR1 is ENHRY and CDR2 is SYGVKD. CDR3 protein: CAISETESSYNEQFF. CDR3 nucleotides: TGTGCCATCAGTGAAACGGAAAGCTCCTACAATGAGCAGTTCTTC.

V and J are TRBV7-2 and TRBJ2-7; D is uncertain. Germline values: CDR1 SGHTA, CDR2 FQGNSA. V was pared by 2 bases and J by 3 bases, with 8 bases between. The CDR3 has 13 residues. As DNA, the CDR3 is TGTGCCAGCAGCTTAACCCGTAACTACGAGCAGTACTTC. This sequence encodes CASSLTRNYEQYF.

This clonotype was recorded at least ten times. This chain joins TRBV27 and TRBJ1-6, with 7 bases aligning to TRBD1. The CDR3 length is 12 residues. Germline CDR1 MNHEY, CDR2 SMNVEV (reference sequence). Unmatched junction bases numbered 3, after V lost 7 bases and J lost 9 bases. The CDR3 DNA follows: TGTGCCAGCAACAGGGGTGGTTCACCCCTCCACTTT. Translated, it gives CASNRGGSPLHF.

This clonotype was observed at least ten times. V usage is TRBV7-3 and J usage is TRBJ1-2, with unresolved D. Per germline, CDR1 SGHTA and CDR2 FQGTGA. CDR3 length: 15 amino acids. Trimming removed 2 bases at V and 6 bases at J, with 16 bases between. For the CDR3, the DNA is TGTGCCAGCAGCTTACAAGCTGGGGTTAATCATGGCTACACCTTC. Its translation is CASSLQAGVNHGYTF.

The chain joins TRBV7-9 to TRBJ1-4; D gene unclear. Trimming stripped 1 base from V and 8 bases from J, with 8 bases between. Germline-derived CDR1 and CDR2 are SEHNR and FQNEAQ (reference sequence). The CDR3 totals 13 residues. Written as DNA, the CDR3 is TGTGCCAGCAGCTTAGAGGCGCAGGAAAAACTGTTTTTT. Amino acids: CASSLEAQEKLFF.

This clonotype was observed many times. This rearrangement joins TRBV15 to TRBJ2-1; 14 bases fit TRBD2. Germline V CDR1 and CDR2: LNHNV, YYDKDF (reference sequence). This CDR3 is built from 15 residues. Trimming took 3 bases from V and 9 from J; bases not matched to a gene: 4. CDR3 sequence: CATSRGGLAGVEQFF. DNA for the CDR3: TGTGCCACCAGCAGGGGGGGACTAGCGGGGGTTGAGCAGTTCTTC.

Comments on this clonotype: A much larger clonotype is one base distant, so this may be a read error. Here the CDR3 omits its conserved ending phenylalanine or tryptophan, so a read error is the likely source. The V gene is TRBV19, the J gene TRBJ1-5; D remains ambiguous. CDR3 length: 12 residues. Per germline, CDR1 LNHDA and CDR2 SQIVND (reference sequence). V was cut by 2 bases and J by 9 bases, with 8 bases left in between. The CDR3 DNA sequence: TGTGCCAGTAGTATAATGGGTGGGCCCCAGCATTCT. Amino acid sequence: CASSIMGGPQHS.

This clonotype was counted ten times or more. The chain has TRBV10-3 and TRBJ1-1; 7 positions agree with TRBD1. J was trimmed by 3 bases and V by 6 bases; bases with no gene match: 1. Germline CDR1 is ENHRY and CDR2 is SYGVKD. The CDR3 has 12 residues. CDR3 DNA: TGTGCCATCAGGGGGACAGACACTGAAGCTTTCTTT. Translated: CAIRGTDTEAFF.

The V gene is TRBV19, the J gene TRBJ2-3; D is undetermined. Judging by the DNA end, TRBJ1-5 fits better; the J call may be wrong. Germline V gives CDR1 LNHDA, CDR2 SQIVND (reference sequence). The CDR3 extends over 14 amino acids. The CDR3 region has the DNA TGTGCCAGCAGCAGCGGGAGGTCGGCAGATACGCAGCATTTT. It is translated as CASSSGRSADTQHF.

The CDR3 reads CASTPRREGTEAFF. As DNA, the CDR3 is TGTGCCAGCACCCCTCGCAGGGAGGGCACTGAAGCTTTCTTT. The chain is built from TRBV6-1 and TRBJ1-1, with D perhaps TRBD1 (5 bases). Germline assignment: CDR1 MNHNS and CDR2 SASEGT. V lost 7 bases and J lost 4, with 16 bases in between. There are 14 residues in the CDR3.

In its sample, this clonotype was seen many times. The chain recombines TRBV2 with TRBJ2-1; D is ambiguous. The germline CDR1 and CDR2 sequences are SNHLY and FYNNEI. The CDR3 sequence is 14 residues long. V was trimmed by 4 bases and J by 7 bases, leaving 14 bases between them. CDR3 nucleotide sequence: TGTGCCAGCAGTGGCCGGGTTGGGCGGAATGAGCAGTTCTTC. This codes for CASSGRVGRNEQFF. Together with reference TRBV2 and TRBJ2-1, the CDR3 gives the full variable domain: EPEVTQTPSHQVTQMGQEVILRCVPISNHLYFYWYRQILGQKVEFLVSFYNNEISEKSEIFDDQFSVERPDGSNFTLKIRSTKLEDSAMYFCASSGRVGRNEQFFGPGTRLTVL.